One and the same sample provided the 23 T cell receptor beta chains below, sequenced in a study of T cell clonality in common variable immunodeficiency. Study-wide results and caveats: Fewer deletions and N-nucleotide insertions were reportedly seen in common variable immunodeficiency TCR beta sequences.

These TCRs are of unknown antigen specificity. The repertoire was sequenced with immunoSEQ multiplex PCR; TCRdb's copy has only in-frame clones and lacks some. This sample comprises roughly 39,000 clones, none seen once only. Source material: peripheral blood mononuclear cells. Source of these receptors: a human donor with common variable immunodeficiency.

This clone was observed many times. The chain's CDR3 is CASSIRAGGAYEQYF. The covered CDR3 bases are TGTGCCAGCAGTATTCGGGCGGGGGGTGCCTACGAG. The chain joins TRBV7-2 to TRBJ2-7; TRBD2 aligns across 8 bases. The read falls 3 residues short of the CDR3 end, and the missing part is taken from the germline J gene. The ends lost 6 bases at V and 2 bases at J; junction bases unmatched: 9. The length of the CDR3 is 15 residues. Germline-derived CDR1 and CDR2 are SGHTA and FQGNSA.

Ten or more counts support this clone. Read sequence stops 3 residues before the CDR3 end, and the germline J gene provides the missing end. The chain has TRBV5-1 and TRBJ1-4; 8 positions match TRBD1. This CDR3 region has 15 residues. V was pared by 4 bases and J by 8 bases, with 10 bases of the junction left unmatched. Germline V gives CDR1 SGHRS, CDR2 YFSETQ. CDR3 DNA, as far as it was read: TGCGCCAGCAGCCTGGGGACAGGTTTGAACGAAAAA. Translation: CASSLGTGLNEK. The complete CDR3 protein is CASSLGTGLNEKLFF.

To note about this clone: The sequence runs out 3 residues before the end of the CDR3; the remainder is reconstructed from the germline J gene. The chain uses TRBV19 and TRBJ2-7; 11 nucleotides line up with TRBD2. The length of the CDR3 is 13 residues. Germline CDR1 and CDR2: LNHDA and SQIVND (reference sequence). With 7 bases clipped from V and 5 bases from J, the junction kept 4 bases outside the gene matches. The CDR3 DNA, read in part, is TGTGCCAGTAAACTAGCGGGAGATGACGAG. It specifies CASKLAGDDE. The whole CDR3 sequence is CASKLAGDDEQYF.

A remark on this clone: The CDR3 end lies 3 residues beyond the end of the read and is filled in from the germline J gene. The rearrangement links TRBV19 to TRBJ2-3; 11 bases fit TRBD2. Germline V gene sequence: CDR1 LNHDA, CDR2 SQIVND (reference sequence). V lost 3 bases and J lost 5; bases outside the gene matches: 7. The CDR3 spans 16 residues. Here the CDR3 reads CASSIEASGRQDTQYF. The sequenced part of the CDR3 DNA is TGTGCCAGTAGTATTGAGGCTAGCGGGAGGCAAGATACG.

In this sample, this clone turned up many times. The read ends 3 residues shy of where the CDR3 ends; the end is completed using the germline J gene. The chain carries TRBV7-2 and TRBJ1-6; TRBD1 is a possible D gene (6 bases). This CDR3 has 15 residues. Germline loops: CDR1 SGHTA, CDR2 FQGNSA. V shed 7 bases and J shed 3 bases, with 13 bases lying between them. The CDR3 loop reads CASNPSQGYNSPLHF. The part of the CDR3 DNA that was read is TGTGCCAGCAACCCGTCACAGGGCTATAATTCACCC.

This clone appeared many times. Incomplete CDR3 DNA: TGTGCCAGCTCACCACTACCAGGGGTCAACTCCTATAATTCACCC. Amino acids: CASSPLPGVNSYNSP. The whole CDR3 reads CASSPLPGVNSYNSPLHF. The chain combines TRBV18 with TRBJ1-6, with D possibly being TRBD1 (6 bases). Read data end 3 residues before the CDR3 end; the end is taken from the germline J gene. Germline V gene sequence: CDR1 KGHSH, CDR2 LQKENI. The CDR3 covers 18 residues. Trimming shortened V by 1 base and J by 0 bases, and 13 bases separated the two germline ends. Looking up the rest from reference TRBV18 and TRBJ1-6 gives the full variable domain: NAGVMQNPRHLVRRRGQEARLRCSPMKGHSHVYWYRQLPEEGLKFMVYLQKENIIDESGMPKERFSAEFPKEGPSILRIQQVVRGDSAAYFCASSPLPGVNSYNSPLHFGNGTRLTVT.

The table lists this clone with a few counts. The DNA ends 3 residues before the CDR3 does, and the rest of the CDR3 is filled in from the germline J gene. The chain recombines TRBV6-2 or TRBV6-3 with TRBJ2-3; TRBD2 agrees at 14 bases. Per germline, CDR1 MNHEY and CDR2 SVGEGT. The CDR3 spans 17 residues. J was trimmed by 3 bases and V by 5 bases; bases with no gene match: 7. The CDR3 DNA, read in part, is TGTGCCAGCAGTCACGGGACTAGCGGGGGATTAACAGATACG. It codes for CASSHGTSGGLTDT. The CDR3 in its entirety is CASSHGTSGGLTDTQYF.

This clone was seen a handful of times. The missing CDR3 end, 3 residues past where the read stops, is filled in from the germline J gene. V is TRBV6-2 or TRBV6-3 and J is TRBJ2-7; TRBD1 agrees at 9 bases. Germline trimming cut 7 bases from V and 6 bases from J; bases unmatched to any gene: 10. Germline V gene data show CDR1 as MNHEY and CDR2 as SVGEGT. The CDR3 consists of 14 residues. CDR3 region: CASNRDREVGEQYF. The covered CDR3 bases are TGTGCCAGCAACCGGGACAGGGAAGTCGGCGAG.

This clone was counted only a few times. Partial CDR3 DNA: TGTGCCAGTAGTATACAGACAGGGCACGAG. Translating it yields CASSIQTGHE. The full CDR3 protein is CASSIQTGHEQYF. The chain links TRBV19 to TRBJ2-7, with 7 positions matching TRBD1. The CDR3 end lies 3 residues beyond the end of the read and is filled in from the germline J gene. The CDR3 is 13 amino acids. Trimming took 2 bases from V and 5 from J; bases not matched to a gene: 3. Looked up from germline, CDR1 is LNHDA and CDR2 is SQIVND (reference sequence).

At least ten counts were recorded for this clone. The sequenced fragment ends 3 residues before the CDR3 boundary, so the rest is inferred from the germline J gene. This sequence joins TRBV18 and TRBJ1-1; D is unresolved. Trimming removed 2 bases from V and 1 base from J, with 5 bases in between. From germline, CDR1 is KGHSH and CDR2 LQKENI. CDR3 length: 13 residues. The CDR3 sequence: CASSPKGNTEAFF. CDR3 DNA, as far as it was read: TGTGCCAGCTCACCAAAAGGGAACACTGAA.

Note on this clone: The CDR3 end lies 3 residues beyond the end of the read and is filled in from the germline J gene. The chain combines TRBV30 with TRBJ1-1, with TRBD1 matching 7 bases. The CDR3 loop spans 13 amino acids. Germline V gives CDR1 GTSNPN, CDR2 SVGIG (reference sequence). Partial CDR3 DNA: TGTGCCTGGGGGCGACCAACAGGGGCCGAA. This gives the protein CAWGRPTGAE. The CDR3 reads in full as CAWGRPTGAEAFF. Filled out from reference TRBV30 and TRBJ1-1, the complete variable domain reads SQTIHQWPATLVQPVGSPLSLECTVEGTSNPNLYWYRQAAGRGLQLLFYSVGIGQISSEVPQNLSASRPQDRQFILSSKKLLLSDSGFYLCAWGRPTGAEAFFGQGTRLTVV.

Worth noting for this clone: From the germline J gene comes the end of the CDR3, since the read stops 3 residues before it. The gene calls are TRBV11-3 and TRBJ2-7; no definite D call. Trimming cost V 5 bases and J 2 bases, with 13 bases left between them. The CDR3 is made up of 14 amino acids. Looked up from germline, CDR1 is SGHNT and CDR2 is YENEEA. The DNA read from the CDR3 is TGTGCCAGCAGCAAACGACAAGAACCCTACGAG. This codes for CASSKRQEPYE. The entire CDR3 is CASSKRQEPYEQYF.

This clone was counted a few times. The observed sequence ends 3 residues before the CDR3 terminus, with the missing tail filled in from the germline J gene. V is TRBV19 and J is TRBJ2-7; perhaps TRBD1 as D (6 bases). The CDR3 extends over 14 amino acids. CDR1 and CDR2 from the germline V gene are LNHDA and SQIVND (reference sequence). The V and J ends lost 3 bases and 3 bases respectively, with 12 bases between them. CDR3 amino acids: CASSMGDTLYEQYF. CDR3 DNA (partial): TGTGCCAGTAGTATGGGGGACACACTCTACGAG.

At least ten counts were recorded for this clone. The sequence runs out 3 residues before the end of the CDR3; the remainder is reconstructed from the germline J gene. This sequence joins TRBV30 and TRBJ1-5, with D unclear. The CDR3 is 13 residues long. Germline values: CDR1 GTSNPN, CDR2 SVGIG (reference sequence). V was trimmed by 5 bases and J by 0 bases, leaving 8 bases between them. CDR3: CAWARSSNQPQHF. The DNA read from the CDR3 is TGTGCCTGGGCCCGGTCTAGCAATCAGCCC.

Note on this clone: The read comes to an end 3 residues before the CDR3 does, leaving the germline J gene to fill in the end. The J gene is TRBJ2-1, the V gene TRBV6-2 or TRBV6-3, with TRBD1 identical over 7 bases. J lost 0 bases, V lost 3 bases, and 5 bases had no gene match. The length of the CDR3 is 16 residues. The germline V gene encodes CDR1 MNHEY and CDR2 SVGEGT. Partial CDR3 DNA: TGTGCCAGCAGTTATCTACCAGGGGGCTCCTACAATGAG. As protein: CASSYLPGGSYNE. The entire CDR3 sequence reads CASSYLPGGSYNEQFF.

This clone has just a few counts. The missing CDR3 end, 3 residues past where the read stops, is filled in from the germline J gene. The chain carries TRBV6-2 or TRBV6-3 and TRBJ1-2, with TRBD1 matching over 9 bases. The CDR3 loop spans 15 amino acids. The germline V gene has CDR1 MNHEY and CDR2 SVGEGT. The CDR3 is CASSYGTGGRYGYTF. The sequenced CDR3 bases are TGTGCCAGCAGTTACGGAACAGGGGGCAGGTACGGC.

Many counts were recorded for this clone. The sequence runs out 3 residues before the end of the CDR3; the remainder is reconstructed from the germline J gene. The V call is TRBV6-2 or TRBV6-3, the J call TRBJ1-6; 7 bases fit TRBD1. This CDR3 contains 13 residues. Germline loops: CDR1 MNHEY, CDR2 SVGEGT. With 5 bases clipped from V and 7 bases from J, the junction kept 2 bases outside the gene matches. CDR3 loop: CASSDRVNSPLHF. Incomplete CDR3 DNA: TGTGCCAGCAGTGACAGGGTCAATTCACCC.

This clone appeared many times. The read falls 3 residues short of the CDR3 end, and the missing part is taken from the germline J gene. This chain connects TRBV19 to TRBJ1-5; D is undetermined. The CDR3 spans 16 residues. Germline assignment: CDR1 LNHDA and CDR2 SQIVND (reference sequence). Trimming left V 0 bases short and J 0 bases short, with 9 bases between. The CDR3 here is CASSIDTGYSNQPQHF. The DNA read from the CDR3 is TGTGCCAGTAGTATAGATACGGGTTATAGCAATCAGCCC.

This clone was seen at least ten times. Read data end 3 residues before the CDR3 end; the end is taken from the germline J gene. The chain employs TRBV30 and TRBJ1-1, with D maybe TRBD1 (6 bases). V was cut by 4 bases and J by 5 bases, with 11 bases left in between. The CDR3 is 12 amino acids. CDR1 and CDR2 from the germline V gene are GTSNPN and SVGIG (reference sequence). CDR3 DNA (partial): TGTGCCTGGAAACAGGGTAGGACTGAA. Its translation is CAWKQGRTE. The whole CDR3 sequence is CAWKQGRTEAFF.

Of note for this clone: Sequencing ends 3 residues short of the CDR3 end; the germline J gene provides the rest. The V call is TRBV2, the J call TRBJ1-1; possibly TRBD1 for D (6 bases). The ends were cut back, 0 bases at V and 4 bases at J, with 12 bases in the middle. CDR1 SNHLY and CDR2 FYNNEI come from the germline V gene. The CDR3 is 15 residues long. The covered CDR3 bases are TGTGCCAGCAGTGAAGCGAGGGGGTTGGGCACTGAA. Encoded protein: CASSEARGLGTE. The whole CDR3 is CASSEARGLGTEAFF.

Note on this clone: The read halts 3 residues ahead of the CDR3 end, with the missing end drawn from the germline J gene. This chain connects TRBV7-6 to TRBJ2-5; 10 bases align to TRBD1. The ends lost 4 bases at V and 2 bases at J; junction bases unmatched: 7. CDR1 and CDR2 (germline): SGHVS, FNYEAQ. The CDR3 spans 16 residues. The chain's CDR3 is CASSWPSDRGQETQYF. Incomplete CDR3 DNA: TGTGCCAGCAGCTGGCCGTCGGACAGGGGGCAAGAGACC.

In its sample, this clone was seen many times. The missing CDR3 end, 3 residues past where the read stops, is filled in from the germline J gene. Other nucleotide sequences in the sample specify the same CDR3. The chain carries TRBV18 and TRBJ1-2, with 9 bases identical to TRBD1. J was trimmed by 5 bases and V by 6 bases; bases with no gene match: 4. Germline values: CDR1 KGHSH, CDR2 LQKENI. The length of the CDR3 is 13 residues. The CDR3 here is CASSPDRGYGYTF. CDR3 DNA (partial): TGTGCCAGCTCCCCCGACAGGGGGTATGGC.

Concerning this clone itself: The read stops 3 residues short of the end of the CDR3; the missing end is completed from the germline J gene. The chain has TRBV19 and TRBJ2-2, with 9 positions matching TRBD1. CDR3 length: 16 residues. Germline loops: CDR1 LNHDA, CDR2 SQIVND (reference sequence). V was pared by 3 bases and J by 6 bases, with 8 bases of the junction left unmatched. CDR3 protein: CASSMWRTGAAGELFF. Incomplete CDR3 DNA: TGTGCCAGTAGTATGTGGCGGACAGGGGCAGCCGGGGAG. The entire variable domain, with the rest obtained from reference TRBV19 and TRBJ2-2, is as follows: DGGITQSPKYLFRKEGQNVTLSCEQNLNHDAMYWYRQDPGQGLRLIYYSQIVNDFQKGDIAEGYSVSREKKESFPLTVTSAQKNPTAFYLCASSMWRTGAAGELFFGEGSRLTVL.